A single sample is the source of the 22 T cell receptor beta chains below, sequenced in a study of blood T cell repertoires in COVID-19. TCRdb's copy holds only in-frame clones and misses some; the assay was immunoSEQ multiplex PCR. Of roughly 300,000 clones in the sample, around 92% were seen once. Sequencing used peripheral blood. These TCRs come from a young man who had recovered from COVID-19.

The gene calls are TRBV6-5 and TRBJ2-3, with 7 bases that match TRBD1. This CDR3 contains 15 residues. The ends lost 6 bases at V and 5 bases at J; junction bases unmatched: 11. Germline lookup yields CDR1 MNHEY and CDR2 SVGAGI. CDR3 DNA: TGTGCCAGCAGAACAGGGGTAGATGGTGGAGATACGCAGTATTTT. It is translated as CASRTGVDGGDTQYF.

The chain has TRBV13 and TRBJ2-7; TRBD2 matches 11 bases. CDR1 and CDR2 (germline): PRHDT, FYEKMQ (reference sequence). This CDR3 comprises 16 residues. Trimming cost V 0 bases and J 4 bases; bases outside gene matches: 5. CDR3 sequence: CASSLGQSSGRYEQYF. The CDR3 DNA reads TGTGCCAGCAGCTTAGGCCAGTCTAGCGGGAGGTACGAGCAGTACTTC.

The rearrangement links TRBV4-1 to TRBJ2-2; 9 bases line up with TRBD1. Germline CDR1 is MGHRA and CDR2 is YSYEKL. The CDR3 runs 18 residues. Trimming took 2 bases from V and 6 from J; bases not matched to a gene: 13. The chain's CDR3 is CASSQSVTGGSKAGELFF. In DNA, the CDR3 is TGCGCCAGCAGCCAATCCGTAACAGGGGGCAGTAAAGCCGGGGAGCTGTTTTTT.

The chain couples TRBV9 to TRBJ1-2, with 8 nucleotides matching TRBD1. This CDR3 is built from 14 residues. V lost 4 bases and J lost 6; bases outside the gene matches: 8. CDR1 SGDLS and CDR2 YYNGEE come from the germline V gene. The CDR3 region has the DNA TGTGCCAGCAGCCCCCCGGGACAGGCTGATGGCTACACCTTC. Translated, it gives CASSPPGQADGYTF. The full variable domain, with the rest looked up from reference TRBV9 and TRBJ1-2, is DSGVTQTPKHLITATGQRVTLRCSPRSGDLSVYWYQQSLDQGLQFLIQYYNGEERAKGNILERFSAQQFPDLHSELNLSSLELGDSALYFCASSPPGQADGYTFGSGTRLTVV.

The chain carries TRBV18 and TRBJ2-3; a possible D gene is TRBD2 (6 bases). The CDR3 length is 16 residues. V lost 3 bases and J 0 bases, leaving 13 bases between the germline ends. The V gene's germline CDR1 is KGHSH and CDR2 LQKENI. The CDR3, as DNA: TGTGCCAGCTCACCCGCCGGACTACGTAGCACAGATACGCAGTATTTT. Protein sequence: CASSPAGLRSTDTQYF.

The chain combines TRBV4-1 with TRBJ1-2; D possibly corresponds to TRBD1 (5 bases). Per the germline V gene, CDR1 is MGHRA and CDR2 is YSYEKL. This CDR3 spans 19 amino acids. Trimming removed 1 base at V and 2 bases at J, with 23 bases between. The CDR3 region has the DNA TGCGCCAGCAGCCAAGGTATCCTCTCCGGAACAGGTCTCAACTATGGCTACACCTTC. Translating gives CASSQGILSGTGLNYGYTF.

In this sample, this clone turned up once. The rearrangement joins TRBV19 to TRBJ2-5; D not certain. The CDR3 is 13 amino acids. Germline CDR1 and CDR2: LNHDA and SQIVND (reference sequence). V lost 3 bases to trimming and J lost 2 bases, with 7 bases between them. The CDR3 coding sequence is TGTGCCAGTAGTATGACCGGGCAAGAGACCCAGTACTTC. Translating gives CASSMTGQETQYF.

V gene TRBV30 combines with J gene TRBJ2-1; weak D call: TRBD1 (5 bases). The CDR3 loop spans 11 amino acids. V was pared by 4 bases and J by 12 bases, with 13 bases between. CDR1 GTSNPN and CDR2 SVGIG come from the germline V gene (reference sequence). The CDR3 region is CAWNQGSWQFF. For the CDR3, the DNA is TGTGCCTGGAATCAGGGCTCTTGGCAGTTCTTC.

This chain links TRBV2 with TRBJ2-5; D perhaps matches TRBD2 (5 bases). The CDR3 totals 14 residues. V shed 2 bases and J shed 5 bases, with 12 bases lying between them. From germline, CDR1 is SNHLY and CDR2 FYNNEI. The CDR3: CASSETAVWETQYF. CDR3 bases: TGTGCCAGCAGTGAAACAGCGGTGTGGGAGACCCAGTACTTC.

V usage is TRBV27 and J usage is TRBJ2-1; 12 positions agree with TRBD2. Germline CDR1 MNHEY, CDR2 SMNVEV (reference sequence). With 10 bases clipped from V and 4 bases from J, the junction kept 5 bases outside the gene matches. This CDR3 is built from 14 residues. CDR3 nucleotide sequence: TGTGCCACTACACTAGCGGGAGGTTACAATGAGCAGTTCTTC. Its protein product is CATTLAGGYNEQFF.

The count of this clone is one. The V gene is TRBV9, the J gene TRBJ1-5, with D perhaps TRBD1 (6 bases). Trimming removed 3 bases from V and 11 bases from J, with 18 bases in between. The CDR3 consists of 14 residues. Germline CDR1 reads SGDLS; CDR2 reads YYNGEE. The CDR3 DNA reads as TGTGCCAGCAGCGCTGGGGACATGTCACGGGCCCAGCATTTT. Translating it yields CASSAGDMSRAQHF. The whole variable domain, filled in from reference TRBV9 and TRBJ1-5, reads DSGVTQTPKHLITATGQRVTLRCSPRSGDLSVYWYQQSLDQGLQFLIQYYNGEERAKGNILERFSAQQFPDLHSELNLSSLELGDSALYFCASSAGDMSRAQHFGDGTRLSIL.

The CDR3 is CASSLGQGAHAFF. The CDR3 region has the DNA TGCGCCAGCAGCTTGGGGCAGGGGGCGCACGCTTTCTTT. This chain links TRBV5-1 with TRBJ1-1, with 8 bases aligning to TRBD1. V gave up 0 bases and J gave up 11 bases; unmatched junction bases: 6. Germline V CDR1 and CDR2: SGHRS, YFSETQ. CDR3 size: 13 residues.

The CDR3 loop reads CASSYRQGNTEAFF. The CDR3 DNA sequence: TGTGCCAGCAGCTACCGACAGGGGAACACTGAAGCTTTCTTT. The rearrangement uses TRBV7-2 and TRBJ1-1; 7 bases align to TRBD1. Losses at the gene ends were 4 bases for V and 1 base for J; bases not matched to a gene: 3. From germline, CDR1 is SGHTA and CDR2 FQGNSA. This CDR3 contains 14 residues.

This clone was seen a few times. This sequence joins TRBV4-1 and TRBJ1-1; D might be TRBD1 (5 bases). Germline V gene data show CDR1 as MGHRA and CDR2 as YSYEKL. The CDR3 has 15 residues. Trimming removed 0 bases from V and 0 bases from J, with 8 bases in between. The CDR3 sequence: CASSQDWGLNTEAFF. The CDR3 DNA reads TGCGCCAGCAGCCAAGATTGGGGCCTGAACACTGAAGCTTTCTTT.

This sequence joins TRBV4-1 and TRBJ1-1, with unresolved D. The germline V gene has CDR1 MGHRA and CDR2 YSYEKL. The germline V and J ends were trimmed by 4 bases and 1 base, with 10 bases remaining between them. The CDR3 is made up of 14 amino acids. CDR3 sequence reads: CASSPVQPNTEAFF. The CDR3, as DNA: TGCGCCAGCAGCCCTGTACAGCCGAACACTGAAGCTTTCTTT.

This chain joins TRBV7-2 and TRBJ2-7, with 8 bases identical to TRBD2. The V segment lost 5 bases and the J segment 1 base; nucleotides outside the gene matches: 7. CDR1 and CDR2 from the germline V gene are SGHTA and FQGNSA. The CDR3 covers 15 residues. The CDR3 region has the DNA TGTGCCAGCAGCCGGGGGGGCAGACTATCCTACGAGCAGTACTTC. Translation: CASSRGGRLSYEQYF.

CDR3 bases: TGCGCCAGCAGCCAAACAGGCCCCCAAGAGACCCAGTACTTC. Its protein product is CASSQTGPQETQYF. The chain recombines TRBV4-1 with TRBJ2-5, with TRBD1 as a possible D gene (5 bases). Trimming cost V 2 bases and J 1 base, with 8 bases left between them. The CDR3 spans 14 residues. The germline V gene encodes CDR1 MGHRA and CDR2 YSYEKL.

This chain joins TRBV3-1 (or the pseudogene TRBV3-2) and TRBJ1-3; TRBD1 aligns across 7 bases. The J segment lost 2 bases and the V segment lost 0 bases, leaving 13 bases of the junction unmatched. The germline V gene has CDR1 LGHDT and CDR2 YNNKEL (reference sequence). The CDR3 spans 19 residues. CDR3 sequence: CASSQERLKQGTTGNTIYF. The DNA of the CDR3 is TGTGCCAGCAGCCAAGAGCGGCTAAAACAGGGGACAACTGGAAACACCATATATTTT.

The chain joins TRBV7-3 to TRBJ2-1; 11 nucleotides agree with TRBD2. Germline CDR1 and CDR2: SGHTA and FQGTGA. V lost 5 bases to trimming and J lost 7 bases; unmatched junction nucleotides: 4. The CDR3 sequence is 14 residues long. CDR3 in amino acids: CASSPGTSGNEQFF. CDR3 DNA sequence: TGTGCCAGCAGCCCCGGGACTAGCGGAAATGAGCAGTTCTTC.

The chain combines TRBV6-5 with TRBJ1-1; tentatively, D is TRBD1 (6 bases). V was pared by 4 bases and J by 1 base, with 7 bases between. Germline V gene lookup returns CDR1 MNHEY and CDR2 SVGAGI. The CDR3 totals 13 residues. The CDR3, as DNA: TGTGCCAGCAGTTGGACAGCGAACACTGAAGCTTTCTTT. Encoded protein: CASSWTANTEAFF.

V usage is TRBV19 and J usage is TRBJ2-1; TRBD2 aligns across 10 bases. The germline CDR1 and CDR2 sequences are LNHDA and SQIVND (reference sequence). The CDR3 length is 13 residues. V was clipped by 3 bases and J by 11 bases; unmatched bases: 4. For the CDR3, the DNA is TGTGCCAGTAGTATCTCTAGCGGGGGCCAGCAGTTCTTC. Translated, it gives CASSISSGGQQFF.

This sequence joins TRBV29-1 and TRBJ2-2, with D tentatively TRBD2 (5 bases). The V end lost 5 bases, the J end lost 1 base, and 5 bases lay between the germline ends. Germline V gene sequence: CDR1 SQVTM, CDR2 ANQGSEA. This CDR3 has 12 residues. The CDR3 loop is CSVRGNTGELFF. The CDR3 nucleotides are TGCAGCGTTCGGGGGAACACCGGGGAGCTGTTTTTT.